Described below is a single T cell receptor beta chain sequence and its context. Its target is unknown. The source of the sample is a study of graft-versus-host responses after intestinal transplantation. As for the study in general: Recipients got multivisceral, liver-intestinal, or isolated intestinal transplants. Anti-thymocyte globulin served as induction for all recipients, who then took tacrolimus and steroids for about three years. Whole-study results and caveats: Analysis identified GvH clones in recipient marrow, with some appearing first in ileum or blood. Some patients had graft-donor T cell macrochimerism, and their allografts showed high graft-versus-host to host-versus-graft clonal ratios.

Repertoires were generated with immunoSEQ multiplex PCR, while TCRdb's copy carries only in-frame clones and drops some. This repertoire shows fewer than 65,000 clones, more than 80% found once; its top ten account for 0.55% to 0.8%. J was trimmed by 6 bases and V by 2 bases; bases with no gene match: 3. Germline V gene data show CDR1 as SGHNT and CDR2 as YYREEE (reference sequence). The CDR3 sequence is 14 residues long. The chain uses TRBV5-4 and TRBJ2-7; TRBD1 matches 12 bases. This receptor was obtained from a human donor who was the organ donor for an intestinal transplant. This specimen consisted of unstimulated CD4+ T cells sorted from spleen or lymph node cells, obtained before transplant. The CDR3: CASSLPGQGAEQYF. The CDR3 bases are TGTGCCAGCAGCTTACCGGGACAGGGGGCCGAGCAGTACTTC.